The 22 T cell receptor beta chains in this list originate from one sample, sequenced in a study of OX40 agonist ivuxolimab in advanced cancers. TCRdb keeps only in-frame clones here, not all; method: immunoSEQ multiplex PCR. The repertoire holds more than 95,000 clones, with approximately 93% as singletons. This material consisted of CD4+ or CD8+ T cells sorted from blood, taken in a trial of the OX40 agonist ivuxolimab. These receptors all stem from an adult with an advanced solid tumor such as melanoma, head and neck, liver or kidney cancer.

This sequence joins TRBV10-2 and TRBJ2-2; D is possibly TRBD1 or TRBD2 (6 bases each). The CDR3 length is 15 residues. Per germline, CDR1 WSHSY and CDR2 SAAADI. Between the trimmed V and J ends, which lost 6 bases and 2 bases, there was a span of 13 bases. Written as DNA, the CDR3 is TGCGCCAGCAGGAGGGGGGCAGATAACACCGGGGAGCTGTTTTTT. Translated, it gives CASRRGADNTGELFF.

The chain couples TRBV18 to TRBJ2-2; D call uncertain. V was clipped by 6 bases and J by 7 bases, with 9 bases between them. CDR3 length equals 12 residues. In germline, CDR1 is KGHSH, CDR2 LQKENI. The CDR3 region is CASSPDDGELFF. DNA for the CDR3: TGTGCCAGCTCCCCGGATGACGGGGAGCTGTTTTTT.

This chain connects TRBV5-4 to TRBJ2-5, with 7 bases fitting TRBD2. Germline V gives CDR1 SGHNT, CDR2 YYREEE (reference sequence). This CDR3 spans 17 amino acids. Trimming at V came to 0 bases and at J to 4 bases, leaving 12 bases not matched to a gene. CDR3 region: CASSLEGPTSILETQYF. CDR3 nucleotide sequence: TGTGCCAGCAGCTTGGAGGGCCCGACTAGCATCTTAGAGACCCAGTACTTC.

The chain carries TRBV21-1 and TRBJ2-1; the listed D gene, TRBD1, was not tested against the DNA. TRBV21-1 is deemed a pseudogene. The CDR3 consists of 19 residues. CDR3 protein: CASSKGGDRTARLYNEQFF. DNA of the CDR3: TGTGCCAGCAGCAAAGGTGGCGATCGGACAGCCAGGCTGTACAATGAGCAGTTCTTC.

Written as DNA, the CDR3 is TGTGCCAGCAGCCCCGATGGATCTAATCAGCCCCAGCATTTT. The encoded protein is CASSPDGSNQPQHF. The genes are TRBV7-2 and TRBJ1-5; D is unresolved. The CDR3 length is 14 residues. V was trimmed by 5 bases and J by 4 bases, leaving 12 bases between them. Germline V CDR1 and CDR2: SGHTA, FQGNSA.

V and J are TRBV4-3 and TRBJ1-6; D not certain. The germline V gene has CDR1 LGHNA and CDR2 YSLEER. There are 13 residues in the CDR3. V was pared by 4 bases and J by 10 bases, with 11 bases between. CDR3 bases: TGCGCCAGCAGCCCGGAACTTGCCTCACCCCTCCACTTT. Translated: CASSPELASPLHF.

The chain couples TRBV7-3 to TRBJ2-3; TRBD2 aligns across 10 bases. Germline values: CDR1 SGHTA, CDR2 FQGTGA. This CDR3 is built from 15 residues. The trim removed 5 bases at V and 2 bases at J, leaving 4 bases unmatched. CDR3 in amino acids: CASSQLAGFTDTQYF. DNA of the CDR3: TGTGCCAGCAGCCAACTAGCGGGGTTCACAGATACGCAGTATTTT.

The chain uses TRBV28 and TRBJ1-2; D remains unclear. Germline V lookup: CDR1 MDHEN, CDR2 SYDVKM. V lost 10 bases and J 5 bases, leaving 11 bases between the germline ends. This CDR3 has 11 residues. As DNA, the CDR3 is TGTGCCACCCTGGGGATATATGGCTACACCTTC. Translated, it gives CATLGIYGYTF.

The chain is built from TRBV4-2 and TRBJ2-2; 8 bases fit TRBD2. The V and J ends lost 4 bases and 4 bases, in that order; junction bases with no gene match: 11. The germline V gene has CDR1 LGHNA and CDR2 YNFKEQ. This CDR3 comprises 17 residues. As DNA, the CDR3 is TGTGCCAGCAGCCGGTTGCCAGCGGGGGTCACCACCGGGGAGCTGTTTTTT. The encoded protein is CASSRLPAGVTTGELFF.

The J gene is TRBJ1-4, the V gene TRBV30; TRBD1 matches 8 bases. Germline loops: CDR1 GTSNPN, CDR2 SVGIG (reference sequence). The ends lost 4 bases at V and 4 bases at J; junction bases unmatched: 8. The CDR3 runs to 15 residues. The CDR3 region has the DNA TGTGCCTGGACGAGCCAGGGGGCCGGTAATGAAAAACTGTTTTTT. Residues: CAWTSQGAGNEKLFF.

This sequence joins TRBV19 and TRBJ2-7, with D maybe TRBD1 (6 bases). The CDR3 is 14 residues long. CDR1 is LNHDA, CDR2 SQIVND, per germline (reference sequence). Trimming shortened V by 10 bases and J by 1 base, and 17 bases separated the two germline ends. The CDR3 DNA reads TGTGCCACCTCTGAGGGGGTCCCTTCCTACGAGCAGTACTTC. Its protein is CATSEGVPSYEQYF.

V usage is TRBV21-1 and J usage is TRBJ1-5. TRBV21-1 is described as a pseudogene. This CDR3 region has 20 residues. CDR3 loop: CASSKAGGRGPPPGNQPQHF. DNA for the CDR3: TGTGCCAGCAGCAAAGCCGGGGGCAGAGGGCCCCCCCCCGGCAATCAGCCCCAGCATTTT.

CDR3 protein: CASSLGGQGAGEQYF. The CDR3 DNA is TGTGCCAGCAGCTTAGGGGGACAGGGGGCTGGAGAGCAGTACTTC. The rearrangement uses TRBV7-6 and TRBJ2-7; TRBD1 matches 12 bases. The CDR3 consists of 15 residues. After removal of 1 base from V and 7 bases from J, the junction contained 5 bases not matched to a gene. Germline V gives CDR1 SGHVS, CDR2 FNYEAQ.

This chain joins TRBV9 and TRBJ2-2; 7 nucleotides match TRBD1. The CDR3 extends over 17 amino acids. CDR1 and CDR2 from the germline V gene are SGDLS and YYNGEE. With V trimmed by 2 bases and J by 3 bases, 10 bases remained unmatched. The CDR3 protein is CASSVGPTGSDTGELFF. DNA of the CDR3: TGTGCCAGCAGCGTCGGGCCGACAGGGTCCGACACCGGGGAGCTGTTTTTT.

The genes are TRBV28 and TRBJ1-3; D unresolved. Germline V gene data show CDR1 as MDHEN and CDR2 as SYDVKM. This CDR3 contains 16 residues. Deletions cut 4 bases from V and 4 bases from J, with 17 bases between. The CDR3, as DNA: TGTGCCAGCAGTTCCCCGGGCAGGCTGGGCGGAAACACCATATATTTT. Translating gives CASSSPGRLGGNTIYF.

This clone was counted a single time. The V and J genes are TRBV9 and TRBJ2-2; TRBD1 matches at 10 bases. This CDR3 spans 17 amino acids. V lost 4 bases and J lost 5; bases outside the gene matches: 11. Germline lookup yields CDR1 SGDLS and CDR2 YYNGEE. The CDR3 protein is CASSPHAGTGETGELFF. CDR3 in DNA: TGTGCCAGCAGCCCCCACGCCGGGACAGGGGAAACCGGGGAGCTGTTTTTT. The full variable domain, with the rest looked up from reference TRBV9 and TRBJ2-2, is DSGVTQTPKHLITATGQRVTLRCSPRSGDLSVYWYQQSLDQGLQFLIQYYNGEERAKGNILERFSAQQFPDLHSELNLSSLELGDSALYFCASSPHAGTGETGELFFGEGSRLTVL.

This chain joins TRBV19 and TRBJ2-7, with a tentative D call TRBD1 (5 bases). This CDR3 spans 13 amino acids. From germline, CDR1 is LNHDA and CDR2 SQIVND (reference sequence). Trimming shortened V by 4 bases and J by 3 bases, and 10 bases separated the two germline ends. CDR3: CASSNTGIYEQYF. As DNA, the CDR3 is TGTGCCAGTAGTAATACAGGAATCTACGAGCAGTACTTC.

This sequence joins TRBV2 and TRBJ2-7; D is tentatively TRBD1 or TRBD2 (6 bases each). Germline loops: CDR1 SNHLY, CDR2 FYNNEI. V lost 6 bases to trimming and J lost 13 bases, with 19 bases between them. The CDR3 spans 12 residues. CDR3 bases: TGTGCCAGCAGCCGAAGGGGGGCAGGGGCATACTTC. Amino acids: CASSRRGAGAYF.

DNA for the CDR3: TGTGCCATCAGTGAGTCGGCAGGGGATAGTGAGCAGTTCTTC. Translated, it gives CAISESAGDSEQFF. The chain joins TRBV10-3 to TRBJ2-1, with D perhaps matching TRBD1 (6 bases). Germline loops: CDR1 ENHRY, CDR2 SYGVKD. This CDR3 is 14 amino acids long. Deletions cut 0 bases from V and 9 bases from J, with 12 bases between.

This rearrangement joins TRBV7-9 to TRBJ2-1; 11 bases are a match to TRBD1. Losses at the gene ends were 5 bases for V and 6 bases for J; bases not matched to a gene: 6. The length of the CDR3 is 15 residues. Germline CDR1 SEHNR, CDR2 FQNEAQ (reference sequence). CDR3 in amino acids: CASSPRTGGRNEQFF. The DNA for the CDR3 is TGTGCCAGCAGCCCCCGGACAGGGGGCCGCAATGAGCAGTTCTTC.

This clone was recorded a few times. The genes are TRBV9 and TRBJ1-1; D not certain. Trimming shortened V by 0 bases and J by 3 bases, and 12 bases separated the two germline ends. The germline gives CDR1 SGDLS, CDR2 YYNGEE. The CDR3 runs 15 residues. CDR3 bases: TGTGCCAGCAGCGTAGTGAAGCCCTTGGACACTGAAGCTTTCTTT. This translates into CASSVVKPLDTEAFF.

This chain connects TRBV18 to TRBJ1-3; no firm D call. Germline V CDR1 and CDR2: KGHSH, LQKENI. The CDR3 totals 13 residues. Trimming removed 6 bases from V and 7 bases from J, with 13 bases in between. CDR3 sequence reads: CASSPIDGNTIYF. CDR3 bases: TGTGCCAGCTCCCCTATCGACGGGAACACCATATATTTT.